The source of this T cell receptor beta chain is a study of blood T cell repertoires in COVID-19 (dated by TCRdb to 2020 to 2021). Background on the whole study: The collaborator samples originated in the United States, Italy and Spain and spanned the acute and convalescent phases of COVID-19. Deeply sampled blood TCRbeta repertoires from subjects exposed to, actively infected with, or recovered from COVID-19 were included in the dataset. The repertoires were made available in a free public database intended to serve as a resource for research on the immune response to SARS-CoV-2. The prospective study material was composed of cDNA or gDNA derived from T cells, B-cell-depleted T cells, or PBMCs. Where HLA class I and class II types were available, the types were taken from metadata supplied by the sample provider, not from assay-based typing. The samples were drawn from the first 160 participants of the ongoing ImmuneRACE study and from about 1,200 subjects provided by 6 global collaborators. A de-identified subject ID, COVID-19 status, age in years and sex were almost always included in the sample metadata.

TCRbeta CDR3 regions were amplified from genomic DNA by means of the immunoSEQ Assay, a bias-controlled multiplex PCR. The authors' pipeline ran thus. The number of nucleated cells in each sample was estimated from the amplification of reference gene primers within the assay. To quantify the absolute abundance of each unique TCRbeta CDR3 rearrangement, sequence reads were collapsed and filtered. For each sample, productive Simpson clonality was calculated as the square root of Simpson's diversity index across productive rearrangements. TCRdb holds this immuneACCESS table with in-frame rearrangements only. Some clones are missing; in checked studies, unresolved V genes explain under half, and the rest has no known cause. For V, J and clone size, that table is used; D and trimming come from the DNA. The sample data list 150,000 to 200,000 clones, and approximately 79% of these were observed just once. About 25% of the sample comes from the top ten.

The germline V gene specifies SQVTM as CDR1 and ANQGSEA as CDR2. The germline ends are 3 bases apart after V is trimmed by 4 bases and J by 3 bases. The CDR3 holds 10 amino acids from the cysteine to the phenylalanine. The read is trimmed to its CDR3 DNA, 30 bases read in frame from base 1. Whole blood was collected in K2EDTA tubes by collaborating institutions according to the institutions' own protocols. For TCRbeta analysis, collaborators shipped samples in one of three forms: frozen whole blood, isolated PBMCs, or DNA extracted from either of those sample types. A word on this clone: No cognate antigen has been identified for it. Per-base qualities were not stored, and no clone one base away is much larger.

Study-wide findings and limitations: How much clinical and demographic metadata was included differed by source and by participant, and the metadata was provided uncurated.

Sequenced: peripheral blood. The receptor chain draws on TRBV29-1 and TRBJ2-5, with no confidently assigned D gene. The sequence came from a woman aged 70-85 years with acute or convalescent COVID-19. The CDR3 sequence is CSVGEETQYF. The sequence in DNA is TGCAGCGTTGGAGAAGAGACCCAGTACTTC.